This T cell receptor (beta chain) was recovered during a study of blood T cell repertoires in COVID-19. Study summary: The study drew acute and convalescent COVID-19 samples from the United States, Italy and Spain. The analysed material was cDNA or gDNA that came from T cells, B-cell-depleted T cells, or PBMCs.

Authors' processing steps: Amplification from reference gene primers served as the basis for estimated nucleated cell counts. Some clones are missing from TCRdb's copy, which holds only in-frame ones; the method was immunoSEQ multiplex PCR. For V, J and clone size, that table is used; D and trimming come from the DNA. The table includes around 200,000 clones, over 80% detected once. The V end lost 2 bases, the J end lost 2 bases, and 10 bases lay between the germline ends. The CDR3 is 16 amino acids. From germline, CDR1 is KGHSH and CDR2 LQKENI. In this sample, this clone turned up a few times. Enrollment of patients from Seattle took place during active infection, with longitudinal follow-up.

This receptor was obtained from a woman aged 35 to 49 with COVID-19, enrolled during active disease. The specimen sequenced was peripheral blood. The chain recombines TRBV18 with TRBJ2-6; unclear D gene. This CDR3 is CASSPTVFTGANVLTF. CDR3 in DNA: TGTGCCAGCTCACCAACAGTATTTACTGGGGCCAACGTCCTGACTTTC.